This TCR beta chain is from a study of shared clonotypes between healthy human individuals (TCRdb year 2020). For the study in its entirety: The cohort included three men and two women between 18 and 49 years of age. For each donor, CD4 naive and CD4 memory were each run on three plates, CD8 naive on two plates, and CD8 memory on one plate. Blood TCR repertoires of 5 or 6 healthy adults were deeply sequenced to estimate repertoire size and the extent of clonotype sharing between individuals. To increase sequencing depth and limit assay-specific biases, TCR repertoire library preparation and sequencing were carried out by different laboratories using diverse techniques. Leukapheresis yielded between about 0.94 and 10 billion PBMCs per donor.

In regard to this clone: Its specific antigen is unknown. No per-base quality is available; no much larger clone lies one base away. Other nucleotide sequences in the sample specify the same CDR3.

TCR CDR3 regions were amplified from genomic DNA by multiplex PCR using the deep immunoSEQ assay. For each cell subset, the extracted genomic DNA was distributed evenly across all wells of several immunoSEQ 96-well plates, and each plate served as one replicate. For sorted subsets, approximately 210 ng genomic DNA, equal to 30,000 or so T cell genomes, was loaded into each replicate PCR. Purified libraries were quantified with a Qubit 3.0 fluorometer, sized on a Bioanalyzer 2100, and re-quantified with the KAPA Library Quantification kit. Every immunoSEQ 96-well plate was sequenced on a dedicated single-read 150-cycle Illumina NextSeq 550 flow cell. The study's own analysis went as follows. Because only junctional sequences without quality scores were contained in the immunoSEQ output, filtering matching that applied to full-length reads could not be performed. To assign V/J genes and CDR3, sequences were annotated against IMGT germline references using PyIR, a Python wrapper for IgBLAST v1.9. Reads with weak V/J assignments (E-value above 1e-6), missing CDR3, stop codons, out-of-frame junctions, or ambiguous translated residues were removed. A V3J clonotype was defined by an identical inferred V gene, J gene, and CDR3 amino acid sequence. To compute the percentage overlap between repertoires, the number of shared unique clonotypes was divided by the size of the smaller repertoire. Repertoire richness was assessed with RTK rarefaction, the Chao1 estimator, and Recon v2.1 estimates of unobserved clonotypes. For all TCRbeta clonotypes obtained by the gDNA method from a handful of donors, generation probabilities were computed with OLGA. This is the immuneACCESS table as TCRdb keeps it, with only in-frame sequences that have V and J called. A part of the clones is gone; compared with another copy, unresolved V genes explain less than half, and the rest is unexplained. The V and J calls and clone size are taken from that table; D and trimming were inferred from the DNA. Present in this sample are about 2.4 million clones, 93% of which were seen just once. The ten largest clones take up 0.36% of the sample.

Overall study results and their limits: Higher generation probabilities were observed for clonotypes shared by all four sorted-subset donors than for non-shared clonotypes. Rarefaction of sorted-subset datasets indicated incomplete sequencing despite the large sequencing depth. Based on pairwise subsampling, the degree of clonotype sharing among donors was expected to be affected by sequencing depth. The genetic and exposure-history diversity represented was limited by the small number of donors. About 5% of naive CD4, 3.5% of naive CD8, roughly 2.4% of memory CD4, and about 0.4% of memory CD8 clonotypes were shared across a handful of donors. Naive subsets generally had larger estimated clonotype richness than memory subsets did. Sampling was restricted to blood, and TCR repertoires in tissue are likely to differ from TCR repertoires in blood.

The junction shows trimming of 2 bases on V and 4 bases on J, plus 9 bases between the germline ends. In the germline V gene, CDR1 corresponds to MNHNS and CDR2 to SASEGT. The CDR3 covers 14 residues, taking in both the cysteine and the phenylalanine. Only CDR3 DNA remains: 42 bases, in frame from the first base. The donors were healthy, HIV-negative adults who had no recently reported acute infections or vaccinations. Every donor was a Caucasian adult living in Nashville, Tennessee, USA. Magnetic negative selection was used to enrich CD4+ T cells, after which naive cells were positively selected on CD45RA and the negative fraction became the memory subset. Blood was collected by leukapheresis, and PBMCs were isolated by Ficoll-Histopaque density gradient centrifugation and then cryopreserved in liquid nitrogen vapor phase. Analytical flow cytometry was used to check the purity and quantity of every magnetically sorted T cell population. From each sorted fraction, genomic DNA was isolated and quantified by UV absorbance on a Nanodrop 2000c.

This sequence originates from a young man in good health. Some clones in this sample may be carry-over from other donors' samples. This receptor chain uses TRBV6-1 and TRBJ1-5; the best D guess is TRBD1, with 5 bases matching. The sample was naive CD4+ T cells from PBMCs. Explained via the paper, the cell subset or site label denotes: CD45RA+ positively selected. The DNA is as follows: TGTGCCAGCAGTGAATCGGGGGGGAATCAGCCCCAGCATTTT. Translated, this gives CASSESGGNQPQHF.